The T cell receptor beta chain under discussion was sequenced for a study of blood T cell repertoires in COVID-19. Study-level information: Collection of acute and convalescent COVID-19 samples took place in the United States, Italy and Spain. T cells, B-cell-depleted T cells, or PBMCs supplied cDNA or gDNA.

Followed over time, Seattle patients had been enrolled while infection was active. The CDR3 length is 17 residues. Germline V gene sequence: CDR1 MGHRA, CDR2 YSYEKL. With 0 bases removed from V and 4 bases from J, the gap between germline ends came to 15 bases. Original processing methods: Quantification of nucleated cells was approximated via reference gene primer amplification. Sequenced by immunoSEQ multiplex PCR; TCRdb stores in-frame clones only, minus some. V, J and clone size reflect that table, while D and trimming were determined from the DNA. The sample has about 300,000 clones, 90% seen once; the top ten hold approximately 6.8%. This clone occurred once.

This chain joins TRBV4-1 and TRBJ1-4, with a possible D match to TRBD1 (6 bases). This receptor was identified in a young woman with COVID-19, enrolled during active disease. The sample taken for sequencing was peripheral blood. CDR3 amino acids: CASSQDGGARVNEKLFF. For the CDR3, the DNA is TGCGCCAGCAGCCAAGATGGGGGGGCGCGAGTTAATGAAAAACTGTTTTTT.